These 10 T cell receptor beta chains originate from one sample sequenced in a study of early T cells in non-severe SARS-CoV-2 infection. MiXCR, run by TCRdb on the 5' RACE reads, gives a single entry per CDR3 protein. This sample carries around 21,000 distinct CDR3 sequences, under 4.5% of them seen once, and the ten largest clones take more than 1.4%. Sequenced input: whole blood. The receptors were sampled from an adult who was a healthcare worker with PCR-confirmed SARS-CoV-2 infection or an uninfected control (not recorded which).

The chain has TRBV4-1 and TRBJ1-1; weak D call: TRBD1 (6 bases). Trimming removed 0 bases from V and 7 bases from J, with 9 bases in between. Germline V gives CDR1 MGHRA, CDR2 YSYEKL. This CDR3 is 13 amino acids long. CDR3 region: CASSQDIRGEAFF. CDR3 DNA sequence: TGCGCCAGCAGCCAAGATATCAGGGGTGAAGCTTTCTTT.

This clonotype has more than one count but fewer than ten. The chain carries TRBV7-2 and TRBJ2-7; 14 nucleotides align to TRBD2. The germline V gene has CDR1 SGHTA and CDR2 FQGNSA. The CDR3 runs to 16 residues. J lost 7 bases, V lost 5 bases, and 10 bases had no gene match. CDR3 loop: CASSAYPGLAGVEQYF. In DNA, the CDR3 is TGTGCCAGCAGCGCCTACCCGGGACTAGCGGGGGTAGAGCAGTACTTC.

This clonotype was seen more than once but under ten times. The DNA for the CDR3 is TGCGCCAGCAGCCAAGGGGTCCCGCGGGGGACCTTCAATGAGCAGTTCTTC. This codes for CASSQGVPRGTFNEQFF. The chain carries TRBV4-3 and TRBJ2-1; 7 nucleotides line up with TRBD2. J gave up 6 bases and V 1 base, and 12 bases lay outside the gene matches. This CDR3 spans 17 amino acids. From germline, CDR1 is LGHNA and CDR2 YSLEER.

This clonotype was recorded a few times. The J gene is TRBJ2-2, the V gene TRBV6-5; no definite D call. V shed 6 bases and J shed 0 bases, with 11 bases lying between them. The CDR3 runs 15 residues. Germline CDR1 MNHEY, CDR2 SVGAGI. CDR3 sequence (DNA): TGTGCCAGCAGGTCCGGGCAGGCGAACACCGGGGAGCTGTTTTTT. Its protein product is CASRSGQANTGELFF.

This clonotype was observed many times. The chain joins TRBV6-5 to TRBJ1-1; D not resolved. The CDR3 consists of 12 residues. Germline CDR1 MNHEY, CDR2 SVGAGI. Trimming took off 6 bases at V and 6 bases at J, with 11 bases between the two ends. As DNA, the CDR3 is TGTGCCAGCAGCAAGGGAAGGGCTGAAGCTTTCTTT. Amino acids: CASSKGRAEAFF.

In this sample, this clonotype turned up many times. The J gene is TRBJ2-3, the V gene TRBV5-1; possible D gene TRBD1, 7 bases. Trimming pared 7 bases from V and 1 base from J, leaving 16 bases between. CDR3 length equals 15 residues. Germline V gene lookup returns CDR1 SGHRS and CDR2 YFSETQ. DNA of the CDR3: TGCGCCAGCCCCGGGGGACAGCTTCGCACAGATACGCAGTATTTT. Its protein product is CASPGGQLRTDTQYF. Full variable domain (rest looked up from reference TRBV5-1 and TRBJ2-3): KAGVTQTPRYLIKTRGQQVTLSCSPISGHRSVSWYQQTPGQGLQFLFEYFSETQRNKGNFPGRFSGRQFSNSRSEMNVSTLELGDSALYLCASPGGQLRTDTQYFGPGTRLTVL.

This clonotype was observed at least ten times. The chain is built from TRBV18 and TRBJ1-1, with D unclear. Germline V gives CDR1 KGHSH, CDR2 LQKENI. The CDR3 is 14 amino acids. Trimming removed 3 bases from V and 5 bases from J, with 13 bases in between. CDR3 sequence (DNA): TGTGCCAGCTCACCGGGGTGGAAATGGACTGAAGCTTTCTTT. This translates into CASSPGWKWTEAFF.

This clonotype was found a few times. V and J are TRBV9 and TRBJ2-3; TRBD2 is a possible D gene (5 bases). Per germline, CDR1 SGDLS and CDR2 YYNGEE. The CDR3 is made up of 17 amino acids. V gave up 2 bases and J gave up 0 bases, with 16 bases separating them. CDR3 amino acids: CASSVSHRPGSTDTQYF. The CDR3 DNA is TGTGCCAGCAGCGTCTCCCATAGACCGGGGAGCACAGATACGCAGTATTTT. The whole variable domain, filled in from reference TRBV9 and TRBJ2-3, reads DSGVTQTPKHLITATGQRVTLRCSPRSGDLSVYWYQQSLDQGLQFLIQYYNGEERAKGNILERFSAQQFPDLHSELNLSSLELGDSALYFCASSVSHRPGSTDTQYFGPGTRLTVL.

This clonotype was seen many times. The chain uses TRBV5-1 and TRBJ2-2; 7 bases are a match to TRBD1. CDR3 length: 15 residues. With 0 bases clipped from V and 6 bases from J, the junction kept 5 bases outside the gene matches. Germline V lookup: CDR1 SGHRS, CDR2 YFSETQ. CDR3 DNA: TGCGCCAGCAGCTTGGACAGGGGATTGGCCGGGGAGCTGTTTTTT. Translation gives CASSLDRGLAGELFF.

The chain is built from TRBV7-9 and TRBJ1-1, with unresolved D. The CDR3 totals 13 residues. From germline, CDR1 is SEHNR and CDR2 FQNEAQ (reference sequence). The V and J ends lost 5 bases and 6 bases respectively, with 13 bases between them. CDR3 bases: TGTGCCAGCAGCCCCACGACCGAGTCTGAAGCTTTCTTT. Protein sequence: CASSPTTESEAFF.